The 32 T cell receptor beta chains given below trace back to one sample, sequenced in a study of shared clonotypes between healthy human individuals. TCRdb's table, derived via immunoSEQ multiplex PCR, lists solely in-frame clones and lacks some. The sample holds approximately 530,000 clones, more than 95% seen once. Sequenced input: naive CD4+ T cells sorted from blood. Subset here: CD45RA+ positively selected. The receptors originated from a woman in her thirties in good health.

The J gene is TRBJ2-2, the V gene TRBV18, with D possibly matching TRBD1 (5 bases). Trimming left V 0 bases short and J 5 bases short, with 10 bases between. The CDR3 extends over 15 amino acids. The V gene's germline CDR1 is KGHSH and CDR2 LQKENI. CDR3 in amino acids: CASSPPQGWTGELFF. DNA of the CDR3: TGTGCCAGCTCACCACCTCAGGGCTGGACCGGGGAGCTGTTTTTT.

The chain combines TRBV6-1 with TRBJ2-7; D unclear. This CDR3 spans 12 amino acids. CDR1 MNHNS and CDR2 SASEGT come from the germline V gene. The V gene lost 6 bases and the J gene lost 6 bases, with 12 bases spanning the gap. The CDR3 DNA reads as TGTGCCAGCAGGGGCCTCTTGGGCGAGCAGTACTTC. Translating it yields CASRGLLGEQYF.

The chain recombines TRBV7-8 with TRBJ1-4, with TRBD1 matching over 7 bases. The J segment lost 2 bases and the V segment lost 5 bases, leaving 5 bases of the junction unmatched. This CDR3 spans 15 amino acids. Germline loops: CDR1 SGHVS, CDR2 FQNEAQ. The CDR3 DNA reads TGTGCCAGCAGCGAACAGGGGATCACTAATGAAAAACTGTTTTTT. Encoded protein: CASSEQGITNEKLFF.

CDR3 DNA: TGTGCCAGTAGTAGACGGGAGCCTTCCTACAATGAGCAGTTCTTC. This gives the protein CASSRREPSYNEQFF. This rearrangement joins TRBV19 to TRBJ2-1; TRBD2 is a possible D gene (6 bases). Between the trimmed V and J ends, which lost 4 bases and 1 base, there was a span of 11 bases. The CDR3 has 15 residues. Germline V lookup: CDR1 LNHDA, CDR2 SQIVND (reference sequence).

The chain is built from TRBV11-2 and TRBJ2-2, with 10 bases identical to TRBD2. The germline V gene encodes CDR1 SGHAT and CDR2 FQNNGV. V lost 5 bases, J lost 5 bases, and 5 bases stayed unmatched. The CDR3 is 15 residues long. Here the CDR3 reads CASSTLAGATGELFF. CDR3 DNA sequence: TGTGCCAGCAGCACCCTAGCGGGAGCTACCGGGGAGCTGTTTTTT.

The rearrangement uses TRBV29-1 and TRBJ2-1; TRBD1 agrees at 8 bases. The CDR3 length is 18 residues. V dropped 5 bases and J dropped 3; count of bases not matched to a gene: 18. Germline V CDR1 and CDR2: SQVTM, ANQGSEA. DNA of the CDR3: TGCAGCGTTCGTCTTCCGACTCGTGGGACAGGTTACTACAATGAGCAGTTCTTC. The encoded protein is CSVRLPTRGTGYYNEQFF.

This chain links TRBV4-1 with TRBJ1-2; TRBD1 aligns across 7 bases. J was trimmed by 14 bases and V by 5 bases; bases with no gene match: 17. CDR1 and CDR2 from the germline V gene are MGHRA and YSYEKL. The CDR3 has 14 residues. CDR3: CASSSVQGQKHDTF. In DNA form, the CDR3 reads TGCGCCAGCAGCTCAGTCCAGGGACAGAAACACGATACCTTC.

The rearrangement uses TRBV7-2 and TRBJ2-2; D ambiguous. Trimming removed 1 base from V and 2 bases from J, with 8 bases in between. Germline CDR1 reads SGHTA; CDR2 reads FQGNSA. CDR3 length equals 15 residues. CDR3 residues: CASSLGGANTGELFF. In nucleotides, the CDR3 is TGTGCCAGCAGCTTAGGCGGAGCTAACACCGGGGAGCTGTTTTTT. Full variable domain (outside the CDR3, taken from reference TRBV7-2 and TRBJ2-2): GAGVSQSPSNKVTEKGKDVELRCDPISGHTALYWYRQSLGQGLEFLIYFQGNSAPDKSGLPSDRFSAERTGGSVSTLTIQRTQQEDSAVYLCASSLGGANTGELFFGEGSRLTVL.

The chain couples TRBV25-1 to TRBJ1-1, with D unclear. Germline lookup yields CDR1 MGHDK and CDR2 SYGVNS. Trimming pared 5 bases from V and 0 bases from J, leaving 10 bases between. This CDR3 region has 14 residues. DNA of the CDR3: TGTGCCAGCAGTAACGACAACGTGAACACTGAAGCTTTCTTT. It codes for CASSNDNVNTEAFF.

V and J are TRBV6-1 and TRBJ1-4; D is unresolved. The CDR3 has 16 amino acids. The germline CDR1 and CDR2 sequences are MNHNS and SASEGT. V lost 1 base to trimming and J lost 2 bases, with 11 bases between them. CDR3 coding DNA: TGTGCCAGCAGTGAAGAGGTCGGGTACACTAATGAAAAACTGTTTTTT. Amino acids: CASSEEVGYTNEKLFF.

This clone was detected only once. This sequence joins TRBV27 and TRBJ2-2; 11 bases align to TRBD2. Germline assignment: CDR1 MNHEY and CDR2 SMNVEV (reference sequence). V was pared by 1 base and J by 3 bases, with 10 bases of the junction left unmatched. CDR3 size: 19 residues. This CDR3 reads CASSLYPLPGLADTGELFF. CDR3 bases: TGTGCCAGCAGTTTATACCCCCTCCCGGGACTAGCGGACACCGGGGAGCTGTTTTTT.

The chain links TRBV25-1 to TRBJ1-3; D gene unclear. The V and J ends lost 7 bases and 0 bases respectively, with 7 bases between them. CDR3 size: 13 residues. The germline gives CDR1 MGHDK, CDR2 SYGVNS. The CDR3 region is CASKRSSGNTIYF. CDR3 DNA: TGTGCCAGCAAACGTAGCTCTGGAAACACCATATATTTT.

The J gene is TRBJ1-1, the V gene TRBV28; D is perhaps TRBD1 (5 bases). The germline V gene has CDR1 MDHEN and CDR2 SYDVKM. The V and J ends lost 7 bases and 11 bases respectively, with 17 bases between them. This CDR3 region has 12 residues. CDR3 loop: CASISGRVDAFF. The CDR3 nucleotides read TGTGCCAGCATCTCGGGCAGGGTTGACGCTTTCTTT.

This clone is a singleton in its sample. This chain links TRBV5-5 with TRBJ2-7, with D maybe TRBD2 (6 bases). Trimming removed 2 bases at V and 1 base at J, with 7 bases between. This CDR3 has 13 amino acids. From germline, CDR1 is SGHKS and CDR2 YYEKEE (reference sequence). CDR3 residues: CASSFGGSYEQYF. CDR3 sequence (DNA): TGTGCCAGCAGCTTCGGGGGATCCTACGAGCAGTACTTC.

J is TRBJ2-7 and V is TRBV18, with unresolved D. V was trimmed by 5 bases and J by 6 bases, leaving 17 bases between them. Germline V CDR1 and CDR2: KGHSH, LQKENI. The CDR3 is 14 residues long. In nucleotides, the CDR3 is TGTGCCAGCTCATCCCGCAGGACCCTTGGCGAGCAGTACTTC. Translating it yields CASSSRRTLGEQYF.

A note on this clone: Distinct nucleotide sequences in the sample also encode this CDR3. CDR3 nucleotides: TGTGCCAGCAGCGGGAGCTCCTACAATGAGCAGTTCTTC. Its translation: CASSGSSYNEQFF. The chain recombines TRBV9 with TRBJ2-1; no clear D gene. The V gene's germline CDR1 is SGDLS and CDR2 YYNGEE. The V end was cut by 3 bases, the J end by 0 bases, with 4 bases between. The CDR3 has 13 amino acids.

The chain employs TRBV18 and TRBJ1-1; no clear D. The V gene lost 3 bases and the J gene lost 3 bases, with 8 bases spanning the gap. The CDR3 loop spans 13 amino acids. The germline V gene encodes CDR1 KGHSH and CDR2 LQKENI. CDR3 nucleotide sequence: TGTGCCAGCTCACCGACGGTCCACACTGAAGCTTTCTTT. This encodes CASSPTVHTEAFF.

The rearrangement uses TRBV10-3 and TRBJ1-5, with 7 bases that match TRBD1. The ends lost 5 bases at V and 1 base at J; junction bases unmatched: 2. Per germline, CDR1 ENHRY and CDR2 SYGVKD. There are 14 residues in the CDR3. This chain's CDR3 is CAISRQGSNQPQHF. The DNA of the CDR3 is TGTGCCATCAGTCGACAGGGAAGCAATCAGCCCCAGCATTTT.

This chain links TRBV5-1 with TRBJ2-1; TRBD1 might be the D (10 bases). This CDR3 is built from 17 residues. V dropped 0 bases and J dropped 5 bases, with 18 bases sitting between them. Looked up from germline, CDR1 is SGHRS and CDR2 is YFSETQ. The CDR3 DNA reads TGCGCCAGCAGCTTGGTGGCTAGCGGGACAGGGGACAATGAGCAGTTCTTC. The encoded protein is CASSLVASGTGDNEQFF.

This clone was detected once. This rearrangement joins TRBV5-1 to TRBJ2-3; TRBD1 matches 7 bases. The J segment lost 5 bases and the V segment lost 1 base, leaving 13 bases of the junction unmatched. Germline-derived CDR1 and CDR2 are SGHRS and YFSETQ. The CDR3 length is 17 residues. This CDR3 is CASSLRGRQGRLDTQYF. CDR3 nucleotide sequence: TGCGCCAGCAGCTTGAGGGGGCGCCAGGGCAGGTTAGATACGCAGTATTTT.

The rearrangement links TRBV5-1 to TRBJ2-2, with D possibly being TRBD1 (6 bases). V was trimmed by 4 bases and J by 2 bases, leaving 9 bases between them. The CDR3 spans 14 residues. CDR1 and CDR2 (germline): SGHRS, YFSETQ. The chain's CDR3 is CASSTDRNTGELFF. Written as DNA, the CDR3 is TGCGCCAGCAGCACGGACAGAAACACCGGGGAGCTGTTTTTT.

The rearrangement links TRBV28 to TRBJ1-5, with 8 bases identical to TRBD1. The ends lost 4 bases at V and 7 bases at J; junction bases unmatched: 9. The CDR3 has 15 residues. The germline V gene encodes CDR1 MDHEN and CDR2 SYDVKM. CDR3 DNA sequence: TGTGCCAGCAGTTCATCACAGGGGGTCTGGCAGCCCCAGCATTTT. Translated, it gives CASSSSQGVWQPQHF.

The rearrangement joins TRBV18 to TRBJ2-1, with a tentative D call TRBD2 (6 bases). Germline assignment: CDR1 KGHSH and CDR2 LQKENI. CDR3 length: 15 amino acids. Trimming left V 2 bases short and J 8 bases short, with 16 bases between. The CDR3 reads CASSPNPGDNYEQFF. For the CDR3, the DNA is TGTGCCAGCTCACCAAATCCGGGAGATAATTATGAGCAGTTCTTC.

V is TRBV2 and J is TRBJ2-7, with D perhaps assigned TRBD1 or TRBD2 (5 bases each). The CDR3 spans 14 residues. Germline CDR1 SNHLY, CDR2 FYNNEI. V gave up 3 bases and J gave up 0 bases, with 9 bases separating them. CDR3 residues: CASSDWDVSYEQYF. The CDR3 DNA reads as TGTGCCAGCAGTGATTGGGACGTCTCCTACGAGCAGTACTTC.

The chain links TRBV7-9 to TRBJ1-1, with 7 bases lining up with TRBD1. Per the germline V gene, CDR1 is SEHNR and CDR2 is FQNEAQ (reference sequence). Trimming took 5 bases from V and 5 from J; bases not matched to a gene: 14. The CDR3 runs 16 residues. Here the CDR3 reads CASSQLLHRGGTEAFF. CDR3 bases: TGTGCCAGCAGCCAACTACTCCACAGGGGAGGGACTGAAGCTTTCTTT.

Of note for this clone: A junction end diverges from the germline sequence, so it may reflect a read error. The J gene is TRBJ2-7, the V gene TRBV28, with a tentative D call TRBD1 (6 bases). Germline V gene data show CDR1 as MDHEN and CDR2 as SYDVKM. The CDR3 runs 14 residues. CDR3 sequence reads: CASSPTGAAYERYF. Here the CDR3 DNA reads TGTGCCAGCAGCCCGACAGGTGCGGCCTACGAGCGGTACTTC.

The chain is built from TRBV18 and TRBJ2-7; 11 bases are shared with TRBD2. This CDR3 comprises 17 residues. Germline V gene lookup returns CDR1 KGHSH and CDR2 LQKENI. V lost 1 base and J lost 3; bases outside the gene matches: 8. This chain's CDR3 is CASSPRAGTSGIYEQYF. The CDR3 DNA follows: TGTGCCAGCTCACCACGCGCCGGGACTAGCGGTATCTACGAGCAGTACTTC.

The rearrangement joins TRBV27 to TRBJ2-7, with D possibly matching TRBD2 (6 bases). The V end lost 3 bases, the J end lost 1 base, and 10 bases lay between the germline ends. The CDR3 has 14 residues. CDR1 MNHEY and CDR2 SMNVEV come from the germline V gene (reference sequence). CDR3 nucleotide sequence: TGTGCCAGCAGTTTCTCGGGAGAGTCCTACGAGCAGTACTTC. This sequence encodes CASSFSGESYEQYF.

Only one count was recorded for this clone. V gene TRBV7-9 combines with J gene TRBJ2-2; TRBD2 agrees at 11 bases. The V and J ends lost 3 bases and 7 bases, in that order; junction bases with no gene match: 10. CDR3 size: 17 residues. CDR1 is SEHNR, CDR2 FQNEAQ, per germline (reference sequence). CDR3 bases: TGTGCCAGCAGCTTCAGGAGGTCTAGCGGGAGGCACGGGGAGCTGTTTTTT. Protein sequence: CASSFRRSSGRHGELFF.

The CDR3 region has the DNA TGTGCCAGCAGTTTATTTACTATAGGGGAGACCCAGTACTTC. This codes for CASSLFTIGETQYF. V is TRBV27 and J is TRBJ2-5; D unresolved. There are 14 residues in the CDR3. V lost 1 base and J lost 5, with 11 bases in between. Germline V gene data show CDR1 as MNHEY and CDR2 as SMNVEV (reference sequence).

J is TRBJ2-4 and V is TRBV27; 7 nucleotides align to TRBD1. The ends lost 3 bases at V and 9 bases at J; junction bases unmatched: 8. Per the germline V gene, CDR1 is MNHEY and CDR2 is SMNVEV (reference sequence). This CDR3 spans 14 amino acids. CDR3 sequence reads: CASSLNRGVGIQYF. CDR3 in DNA: TGTGCCAGCAGTTTGAACAGGGGTGTGGGCATTCAGTACTTC.

This CDR3 reads CASSVEAGGEQYF. The CDR3 DNA reads TGTGCCAGCAGTGTTGAAGCGGGAGGTGAGCAGTACTTC. The V and J genes are TRBV6-4 and TRBJ2-7; 9 nucleotides agree with TRBD2. With 4 bases clipped from V and 7 bases from J, the junction kept 5 bases outside the gene matches. This CDR3 comprises 13 residues. CDR1 and CDR2 (germline): MRHNA, SNTAGT.